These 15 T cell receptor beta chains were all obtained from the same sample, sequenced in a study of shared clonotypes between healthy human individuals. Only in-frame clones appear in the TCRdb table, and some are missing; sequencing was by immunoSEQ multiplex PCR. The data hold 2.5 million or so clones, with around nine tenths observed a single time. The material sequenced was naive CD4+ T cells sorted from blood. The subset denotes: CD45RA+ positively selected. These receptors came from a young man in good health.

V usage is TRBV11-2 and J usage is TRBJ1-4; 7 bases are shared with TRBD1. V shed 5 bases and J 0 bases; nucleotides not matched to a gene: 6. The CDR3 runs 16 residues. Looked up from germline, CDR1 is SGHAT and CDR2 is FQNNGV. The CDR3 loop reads CASSLGQASTNEKLFF. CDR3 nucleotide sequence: TGTGCCAGCAGCCTCGGACAGGCCTCAACTAATGAAAAACTGTTTTTT.

The CDR3 reads CASSYYSGTGEMGELFF. For the CDR3, the DNA is TGCGCCAGCAGCTACTACTCCGGGACAGGGGAAATGGGGGAGCTGTTTTTT. The V and J genes are TRBV5-1 and TRBJ2-2, with 10 bases that match TRBD1. The germline CDR1 and CDR2 sequences are SGHRS and YFSETQ. This CDR3 spans 17 amino acids. Trimming took 3 bases from V and 8 from J; bases not matched to a gene: 13.

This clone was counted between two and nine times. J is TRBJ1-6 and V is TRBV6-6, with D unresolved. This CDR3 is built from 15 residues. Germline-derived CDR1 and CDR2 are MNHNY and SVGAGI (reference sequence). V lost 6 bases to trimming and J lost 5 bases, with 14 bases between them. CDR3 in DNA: TGTGCCAGCAGCCCCGTGGGCGGGGATAATTCACCCCTCCACTTT. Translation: CASSPVGGDNSPLHF.

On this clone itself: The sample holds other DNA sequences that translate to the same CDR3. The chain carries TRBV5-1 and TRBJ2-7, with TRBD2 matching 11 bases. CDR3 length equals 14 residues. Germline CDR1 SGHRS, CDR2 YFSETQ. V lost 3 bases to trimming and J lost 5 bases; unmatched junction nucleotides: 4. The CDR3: CASSSGLAGDEQYF. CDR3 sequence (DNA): TGCGCCAGCAGCTCCGGACTAGCGGGCGACGAGCAGTACTTC.

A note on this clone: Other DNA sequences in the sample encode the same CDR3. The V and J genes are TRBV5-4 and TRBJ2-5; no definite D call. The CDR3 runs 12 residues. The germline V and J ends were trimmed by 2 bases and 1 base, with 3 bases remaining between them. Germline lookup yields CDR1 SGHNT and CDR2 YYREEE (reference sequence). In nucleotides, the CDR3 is TGTGCCAGCAGCTTAGTCCAAGAGACCCAGTACTTC. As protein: CASSLVQETQYF.

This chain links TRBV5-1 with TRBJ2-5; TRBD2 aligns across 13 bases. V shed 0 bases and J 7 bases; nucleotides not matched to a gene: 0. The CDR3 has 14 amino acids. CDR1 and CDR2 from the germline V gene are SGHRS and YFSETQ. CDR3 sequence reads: CASSLGTSGRTQYF. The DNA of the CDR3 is TGCGCCAGCAGCTTGGGGACTAGCGGGAGGACCCAGTACTTC. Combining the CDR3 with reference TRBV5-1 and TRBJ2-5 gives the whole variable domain KAGVTQTPRYLIKTRGQQVTLSCSPISGHRSVSWYQQTPGQGLQFLFEYFSETQRNKGNFPGRFSGRQFSNSRSEMNVSTLELGDSALYLCASSLGTSGRTQYFGPGTRLLVL.

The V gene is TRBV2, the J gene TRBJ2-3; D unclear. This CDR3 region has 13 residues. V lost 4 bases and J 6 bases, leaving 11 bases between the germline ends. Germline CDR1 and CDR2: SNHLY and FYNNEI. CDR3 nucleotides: TGTGCCAGCAGTGCTCCCCGGCCGGATACGCAGTATTTT. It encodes CASSAPRPDTQYF.

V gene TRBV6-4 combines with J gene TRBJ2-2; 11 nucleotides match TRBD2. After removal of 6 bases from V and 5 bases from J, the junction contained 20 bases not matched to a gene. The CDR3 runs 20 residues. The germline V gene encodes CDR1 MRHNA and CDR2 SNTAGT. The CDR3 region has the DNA TGTGCCAGCAGCTCTGACACCGGGACTAGCGGAGCCGTCGAGACCGGGGAGCTGTTTTTT. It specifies CASSSDTGTSGAVETGELFF.

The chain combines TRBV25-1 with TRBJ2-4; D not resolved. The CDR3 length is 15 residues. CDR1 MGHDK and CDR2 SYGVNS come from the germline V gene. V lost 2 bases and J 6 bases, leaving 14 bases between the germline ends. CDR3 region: CASSEGLLTPNIQYF. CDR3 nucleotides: TGTGCCAGCAGTGAAGGGTTACTGACCCCAAACATTCAGTACTTC.

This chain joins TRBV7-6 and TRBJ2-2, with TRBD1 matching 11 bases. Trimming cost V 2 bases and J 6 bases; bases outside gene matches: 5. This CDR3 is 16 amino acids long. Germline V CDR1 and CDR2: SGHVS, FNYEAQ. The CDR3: CASSLRGQGASGELFF. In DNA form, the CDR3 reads TGTGCCAGCAGCTTAAGAGGACAGGGGGCCTCCGGGGAGCTGTTTTTT. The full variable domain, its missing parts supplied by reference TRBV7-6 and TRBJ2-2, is GAGVSQSPRYKVTKRGQDVALRCDPISGHVSLYWYRQALGQGPEFLTYFNYEAQQDKSGLPNDRFSAERPEGSISTLTIQRTEQRDSAMYRCASSLRGQGASGELFFGEGSRLTVL.

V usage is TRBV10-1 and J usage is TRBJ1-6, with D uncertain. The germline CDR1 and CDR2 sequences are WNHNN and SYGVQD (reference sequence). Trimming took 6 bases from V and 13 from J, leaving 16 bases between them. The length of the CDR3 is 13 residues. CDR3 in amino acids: CASSDTDGGPLHF. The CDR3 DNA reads TGCGCCAGCAGCGATACGGACGGAGGGCCCCTCCACTTT.

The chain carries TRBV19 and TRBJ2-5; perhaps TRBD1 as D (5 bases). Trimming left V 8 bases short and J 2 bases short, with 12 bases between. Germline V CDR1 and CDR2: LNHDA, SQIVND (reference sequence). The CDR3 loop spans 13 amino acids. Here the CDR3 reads CASSQGTQETQYF. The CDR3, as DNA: TGTGCCAGTTCCCAGGGAACGCAAGAGACCCAGTACTTC. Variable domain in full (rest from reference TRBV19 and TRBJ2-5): DGGITQSPKYLFRKEGQNVTLSCEQNLNHDAMYWYRQDPGQGLRLIYYSQIVNDFQKGDIAEGYSVSREKKESFPLTVTSAQKNPTAFYLCASSQGTQETQYFGPGTRLLVL.

The CDR3 loop is CASSLTDRGSEKLFF. The DNA for the CDR3 is TGTGCCAGCAGTTTAACTGACAGGGGTAGTGAAAAACTGTTTTTT. The rearrangement joins TRBV27 to TRBJ1-4; 8 bases line up with TRBD1. The length of the CDR3 is 15 residues. J lost 7 bases, V lost 2 bases, and 6 bases had no gene match. The germline V gene has CDR1 MNHEY and CDR2 SMNVEV (reference sequence).

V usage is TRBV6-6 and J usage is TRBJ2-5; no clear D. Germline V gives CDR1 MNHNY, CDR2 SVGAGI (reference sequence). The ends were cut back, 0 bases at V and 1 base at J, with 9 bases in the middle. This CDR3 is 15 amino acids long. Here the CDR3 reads CASSYSKGVQETQYF. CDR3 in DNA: TGTGCCAGCAGTTACTCAAAAGGAGTCCAAGAGACCCAGTACTTC.

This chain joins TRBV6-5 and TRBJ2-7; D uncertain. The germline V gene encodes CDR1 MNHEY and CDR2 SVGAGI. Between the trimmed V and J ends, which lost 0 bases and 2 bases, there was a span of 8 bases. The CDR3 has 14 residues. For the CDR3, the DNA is TGTGCCAGCAGTTACTCGGGGTTGACCTACGAGCAGTACTTC. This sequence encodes CASSYSGLTYEQYF.